The source of this T cell receptor beta chain is a study of cytomegalovirus exposure and HLA in healthy donors. The wider study: Approximately 190 million T cells yielded 117 million unique TCR beta sequences, as an earlier analysis found.

Primers included in the PCR were 60 Vbeta and 13 Jbeta primers. The protocol was immunoSEQ multiplex PCR, while the TCRdb copy is restricted to in-frame clones and leaves out a portion. This table lists 120,000 to 150,000 clones. Germline-derived CDR1 and CDR2 are MGHDK and SYGVNS. V was trimmed by 3 bases and J by 4 bases, leaving 4 bases between them. This CDR3 is built from 12 residues. Findings of the study overall: In a later analysis, about 17,000 TCR beta sequences were associated with HLA alleles at 0.05 false discovery rate. Sequences of the TCR beta chain were said to predict the HLA-A and HLA-B alleles of most subjects accurately. An ancestry cluster, one associated with Asian ancestry, reportedly showed fewer N-insertions than the approximately 670-donor mean in a later analysis.

With regard to this clone: Its cognate antigen is unknown.

V usage is TRBV25-1 and J usage is TRBJ1-3; D is unclear. This sequence originates from a woman under 30 in good health and CMV-seronegative. The sequenced sample was PBMCs. CDR3 nucleotides: TGTGCCAGCAGTGAGCGGGGAAACACCATATATTTT. It translates to CASSERGNTIYF.